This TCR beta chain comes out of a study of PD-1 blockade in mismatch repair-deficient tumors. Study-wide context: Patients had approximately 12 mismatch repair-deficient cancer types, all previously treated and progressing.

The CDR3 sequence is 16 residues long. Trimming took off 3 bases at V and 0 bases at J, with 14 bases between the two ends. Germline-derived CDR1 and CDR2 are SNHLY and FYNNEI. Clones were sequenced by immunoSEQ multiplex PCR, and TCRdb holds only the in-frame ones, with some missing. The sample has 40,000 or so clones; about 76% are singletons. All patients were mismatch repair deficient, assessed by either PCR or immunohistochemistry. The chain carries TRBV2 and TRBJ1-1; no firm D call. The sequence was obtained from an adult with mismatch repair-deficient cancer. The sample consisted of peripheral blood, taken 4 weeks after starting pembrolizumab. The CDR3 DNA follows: TGTGCCAGCAGTGATTCGTGGAGGACGGTGAACACTGAAGCTTTCTTT. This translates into CASSDSWRTVNTEAFF.